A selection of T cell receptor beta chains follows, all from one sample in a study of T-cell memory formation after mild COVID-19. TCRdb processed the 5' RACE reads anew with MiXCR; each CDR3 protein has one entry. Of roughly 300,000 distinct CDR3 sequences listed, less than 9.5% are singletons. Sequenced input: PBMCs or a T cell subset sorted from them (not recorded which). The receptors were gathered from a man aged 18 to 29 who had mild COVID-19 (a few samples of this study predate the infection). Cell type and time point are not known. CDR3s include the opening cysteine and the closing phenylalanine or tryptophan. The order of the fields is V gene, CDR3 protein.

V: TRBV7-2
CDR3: CASRPGTEANEKLFF

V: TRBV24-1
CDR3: CATSDGGGTGPRNEQFF

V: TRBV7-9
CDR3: CASSIPREGGQETQYF

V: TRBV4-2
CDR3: CASSQEGTGANSPLHF

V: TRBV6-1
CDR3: CASCERGESETQYF

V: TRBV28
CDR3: CASSQTGIETQYF

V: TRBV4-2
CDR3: CASSQVLGGGAAHEQFF

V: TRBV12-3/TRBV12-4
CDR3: CASSLVGSEAFF

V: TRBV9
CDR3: CASSVAYLGGGELFF

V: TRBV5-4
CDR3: CASSLIDEKLFF

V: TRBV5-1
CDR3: CASRSLQGRTEAFF

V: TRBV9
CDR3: CASSPSGGAPDTQYF

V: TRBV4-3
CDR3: CASSQAEGDRALGTF

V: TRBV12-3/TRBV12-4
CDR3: CASGYPRRGRPDTQYF

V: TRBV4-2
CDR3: CASGGGGQETQYF

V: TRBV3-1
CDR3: CASSQMDWEDTQYF

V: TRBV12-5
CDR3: CASGPDRGMSQYF

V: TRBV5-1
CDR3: CASSPDRGRGETQYF

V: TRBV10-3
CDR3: CAISRTSGGANNEQFF

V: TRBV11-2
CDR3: CASSFRGAETQYF

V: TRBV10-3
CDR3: CAISDGGSGANVLTF

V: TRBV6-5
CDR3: CASSTASEAFF

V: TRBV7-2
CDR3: CASSLPGGGSTDTQYF

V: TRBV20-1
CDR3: CSARGGDSKGSEQYF

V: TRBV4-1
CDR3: CASSRTGQAGTAYNEQFF

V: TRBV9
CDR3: CASSAGRDSFYGYTF